This entry concerns a single T cell receptor beta chain. Mismatch with germline at one junction end may stem from a read error. The sample belongs to a study of tumor-infiltrating lymphocytes in primary liver carcinoma. CDR1 and CDR2 from the germline V gene are MGHRA and YSYEKL. This CDR3 comprises 17 residues. The investigators made TCR beta cDNA from about 500 ng total RNA, using a constant-region primer. Slightly modified ARM-PCR, run as three nested multiplex PCR rounds, produced the TCR beta libraries. The study ran its first two PCR rounds for approximately 11 cycles each, using TRBV1-TRBV30 forward primers and a C-beta reverse primer. Using its own MiXCR run on the multiplex PCR reads, TCRdb lists one record per CDR3 protein. Among approximately 99,000 distinct CDR3 sequences, over 55% were seen once, and the ten largest hold just over 9.5%. RNA and DNA were co-extracted from about 19-30 mg of unsorted bulk tissue. Those sampled were patients whose primary liver carcinoma was treated by surgical resection. Chronic HBV infection affected patients, none of whom had received treatment. Per tumor, sampling covered five separate regions. Over 80% of the cells were viable tumor cells in every tumor sample.

The sample taken for sequencing was liver tumor tissue from sampling region 5. The subset is: tumor region T5, tumor centre. The origin of this receptor is a woman in her sixties with primary liver carcinoma and hepatitis B virus infection. The J gene is TRBJ2-1, the V gene TRBV4-1; 10 nucleotides align to TRBD2. The CDR3: CTSSQEPSGRADNEQIF. The CDR3 DNA sequence: TGCACCAGCAGCCAAGAACCCAGCGGGAGGGCGGACAATGAGCAGATCTTC.